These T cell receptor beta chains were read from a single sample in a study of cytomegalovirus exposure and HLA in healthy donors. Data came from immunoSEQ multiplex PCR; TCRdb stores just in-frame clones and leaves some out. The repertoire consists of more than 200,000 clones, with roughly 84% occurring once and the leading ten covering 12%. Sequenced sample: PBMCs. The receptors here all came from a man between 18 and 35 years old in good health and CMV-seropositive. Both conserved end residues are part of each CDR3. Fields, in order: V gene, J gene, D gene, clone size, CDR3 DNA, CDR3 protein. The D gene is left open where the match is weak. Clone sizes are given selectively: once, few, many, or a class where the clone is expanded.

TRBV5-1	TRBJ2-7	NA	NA	TGCGCCAGCAGCTTCGGGCAGTACTTC	CASSFGQYF
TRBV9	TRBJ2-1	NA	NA	TGTGCCAGCAGCATCGGCGGGACCCCGTCCTACAATGAGCAGTTCTTC	CASSIGGTPSYNEQFF
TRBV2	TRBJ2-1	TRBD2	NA	TGTGCCAGCAGGGTTGGGACTAGCGGGTCCTACAATGAGCAGTTCTTC	CASRVGTSGSYNEQFF
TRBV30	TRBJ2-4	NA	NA	TGTGCAATCGAGACCCTAGCCAAAAACATTCAGTACTTC	CAIETLAKNIQYF
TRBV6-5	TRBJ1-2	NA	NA	TGTGCCAGCAGTTACTCGTCGAAGGGCTGGGGCTACACCTTC	CASSYSSKGWGYTF
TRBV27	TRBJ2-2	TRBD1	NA	TGTGCCAGCAGTTTTATGAGGGGGCGGTCCGGGGAGCTGTTTTTT	CASSFMRGRSGELFF
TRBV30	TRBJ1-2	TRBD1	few	TGTGCCTGGAGTATCACGATGCAGGGGGGCTATGGCTACACCTTC	CAWSITMQGGYGYTF
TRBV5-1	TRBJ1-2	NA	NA	TGCGCCAGCAGCCCAGGAGGCACCTATGGCTACACCTTC	CASSPGGTYGYTF
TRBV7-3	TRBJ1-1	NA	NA	TGTGCCAGCAGCCCATTGCAGGATCTGAACACTGAAGCTTTCTTT	CASSPLQDLNTEAFF
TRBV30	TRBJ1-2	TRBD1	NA	TGTGCCTGGAGGGGGAACAGGGGGCGAAACTATGGCTACACCTTC	CAWRGNRGRNYGYTF
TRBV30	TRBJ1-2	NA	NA	TGTGCCTGGAGTGTCGATCTAAGGGGCGGCTACACCTTC	CAWSVDLRGGYTF
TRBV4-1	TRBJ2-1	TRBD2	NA	TGCGCCAGCAGCCTAACTAGCGGGAGCTTAGATGAGCAGTTCTTC	CASSLTSGSLDEQFF
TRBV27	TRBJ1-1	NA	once	TGTGCCAGCCGCGCGCTACTGGGGGATGAAGCTTTCTTT	CASRALLGDEAFF
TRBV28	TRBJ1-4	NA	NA	TGTGCCAGCAGTTTTTCAGGGGCGTCTGAAGAAAAACTGTTTTTT	CASSFSGASEEKLFF
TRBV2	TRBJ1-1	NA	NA	TGTGCCAGCAGTGAACGGGGTACTGAAGCTTTCTTT	CASSERGTEAFF
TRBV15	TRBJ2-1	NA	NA	TGTGCCACCAGCACGTGGCGGGACGTTGAGCAGTTCTTC	CATSTWRDVEQFF
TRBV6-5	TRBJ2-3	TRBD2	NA	TGTGCCAGCAGTACTAGCGGAGGGGCAGATACGCAGTATTTT	CASSTSGGADTQYF
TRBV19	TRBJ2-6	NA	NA	TGTGCCAGTAGTATGGGGCCCGGGGCCAACGTCCTGACTTTC	CASSMGPGANVLTF
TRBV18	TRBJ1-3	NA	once	TGTGCCAGCTCACGAGGGGACGTACTCTCTGGAAACACCATATATTTT	CASSRGDVLSGNTIYF
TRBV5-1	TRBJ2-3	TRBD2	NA	TGCGCCAGCAGCGCCCGTCTAGCGGGGGGCGGTCCAGATACGCAGTATTTT	CASSARLAGGGPDTQYF
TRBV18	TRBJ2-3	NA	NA	TGTGCCAGCTCACCAATTGCGGGAATTGGCACAGATACGCAGTATTTT	CASSPIAGIGTDTQYF
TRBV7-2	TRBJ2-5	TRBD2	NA	TGTGCCAGCAGCCTGAGGACTAGCGGGGAGCAAGAGACCCAGTACTTC	CASSLRTSGEQETQYF
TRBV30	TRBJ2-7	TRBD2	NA	TGTGCCTGGTCAGCAAGGACTAGCGGGAGGAGCGAGCAGTACTTC	CAWSARTSGRSEQYF
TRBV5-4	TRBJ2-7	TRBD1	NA	TGTGCCAGCAGCTTGGGACAGGGGGTGCACTACGAGCAGTACTTC	CASSLGQGVHYEQYF
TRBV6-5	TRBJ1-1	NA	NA	TGTGCCAGCATCGGGCCGACGAACACTGAAGCTTTCTTT	CASIGPTNTEAFF
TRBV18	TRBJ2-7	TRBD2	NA	TGTGCCAGCTCACCTGGACTAGCGGGAACGTACGAGCAGTACTTC	CASSPGLAGTYEQYF